A selection of T cell receptor beta chains follows, all from one sample in a study of OX40 agonist ivuxolimab in advanced cancers. Measured with immunoSEQ multiplex PCR; TCRdb has only the in-frame clones, and not every one. The sample yields 5,500 to 7,000 clones, roughly 77% seen once. This material consisted of CD4+ or CD8+ T cells sorted from blood, taken in a trial of the OX40 agonist ivuxolimab. Every receptor here comes from an adult with an advanced solid tumor such as melanoma, head and neck, liver or kidney cancer. Each CDR3 is given with its conserved first and last residue. D genes are given only for firm matches. The size field is filled for only some rows; it gives once, few, many or a size class.

d_gene,abundance,j_gene,v_gene,CDR3nt,CDR3aa
TRBD1,.,TRBJ1-2,TRBV27,TGTGCCAGCACATCCGGGACAGGGGATAATGGCTACACCTTC,CASTSGTGDNGYTF
.,.,TRBJ1-6,TRBV19,TGTGCCAGTAGTTGGAGGGTGAGGTCACCCCTCCACTTT,CASSWRVRSPLHF
.,.,TRBJ2-7,TRBV28,TGTGCCAGCAGGACTTGGGGAGAGCCACAGACTATCTACGAGCAGTACTTC,CASRTWGEPQTIYEQYF
.,.,TRBJ2-7,TRBV11-2,TGTGCCAGCAGCTTGGCAGGGGAACGGTACGAGCAGTACTTC,CASSLAGERYEQYF
TRBD1,few,TRBJ2-1,TRBV10-3,TGTGCCATTTTAAGGGGGACAGACAATGAGCAGTTCTTC,CAILRGTDNEQFF
TRBD1,.,TRBJ2-7,TRBV9,TGTGCCAGCAGCGTAGAGGCAGGGGGCTCCTACGAGCAGTACTTC,CASSVEAGGSYEQYF
.,few,TRBJ2-5,TRBV28,TGTGCCAGCAGCCCCGACCCGGGACCCGGTGGGGAGACCCAGTACTTC,CASSPDPGPGGETQYF
.,.,TRBJ1-3,TRBV28,TGTGCCAGCAAAGGCGACGGTCCCTCTGGAAACACCATATATTTT,CASKGDGPSGNTIYF
TRBD1,.,TRBJ2-3,TRBV4-1,TGCGCCAGCAGCCCCGGACAGGGGGGCGCAGATACGCAGTATTTT,CASSPGQGGADTQYF
.,.,TRBJ2-3,TRBV28,TGTGCCAGCAGCTTGAGGGTCGCGGCAGATACGCAGTATTTT,CASSLRVAADTQYF
.,.,TRBJ1-5,TRBV28,TGTGCCAGCAGCTGGATCAATCAGCCCCAGCATTTT,CASSWINQPQHF
TRBD2,.,TRBJ2-2,TRBV14,TGTGCCAGCAGCCAAGTCTACGGGAGGGGCGGGGAGCTGTTTTTT,CASSQVYGRGGELFF
.,.,TRBJ2-5,TRBV7-2,TGTGCCAGCAGCTCCACGCTAGAGACCCAGTACTTC,CASSSTLETQYF
TRBD2,once,TRBJ2-3,TRBV11-3,TGTGCCAGCAGTCGCGGGAGCGGCACAGATACGCAGTATTTT,CASSRGSGTDTQYF
TRBD1,.,TRBJ1-6,TRBV4-3,TGCGCCAGCAGCCGCACCGGGACAGGTGGTTCCTATAATTCACCCCTCCACTTT,CASSRTGTGGSYNSPLHF
.,once,TRBJ1-1,TRBV6-5,TGTGCCAGCAGTTACTCGCAGGGCATGAACACTGAAGCTTTCTTT,CASSYSQGMNTEAFF
.,.,TRBJ1-2,TRBV30,TGTGCCTGGTACCCAGGAGATAACTATGGCTACACCTTC,CAWYPGDNYGYTF
TRBD1,few,TRBJ1-2,TRBV2,TGTGCCAGCAGACAGACAGGGGATGGCTACACCTTC,CASRQTGDGYTF
TRBD1,.,TRBJ2-7,TRBV5-4,TGTGCCAGCAGCGCGCCGGGACAGGGATCCTACGAGCAGTACTTC,CASSAPGQGSYEQYF
.,.,TRBJ1-5,TRBV27,TGTGCCAGCAGTTTAACCCAGGGCCAGCCCCAGCATTTT,CASSLTQGQPQHF
.,.,TRBJ2-1,TRBV4-3,TGCGCCAGCAGCCAGGGGACAAGCGATTACAATGAGCAGTTCTTC,CASSQGTSDYNEQFF